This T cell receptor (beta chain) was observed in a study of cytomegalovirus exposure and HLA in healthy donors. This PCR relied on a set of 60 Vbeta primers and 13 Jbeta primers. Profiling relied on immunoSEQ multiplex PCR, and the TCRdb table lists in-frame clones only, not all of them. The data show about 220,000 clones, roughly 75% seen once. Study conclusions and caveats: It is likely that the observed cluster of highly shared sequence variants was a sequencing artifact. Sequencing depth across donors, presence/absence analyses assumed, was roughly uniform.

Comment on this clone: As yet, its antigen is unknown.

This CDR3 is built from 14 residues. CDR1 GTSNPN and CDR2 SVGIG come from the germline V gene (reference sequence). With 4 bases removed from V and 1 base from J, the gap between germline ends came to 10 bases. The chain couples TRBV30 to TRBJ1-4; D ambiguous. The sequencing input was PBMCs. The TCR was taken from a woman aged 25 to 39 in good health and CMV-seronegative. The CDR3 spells CAWTQTLTNEKLFF. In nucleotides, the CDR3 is TGTGCCTGGACCCAGACTCTAACTAATGAAAAACTGTTTTTT.